One TCR beta chain is described in this entry. Here immunoSEQ multiplex PCR was the method, and the copy in TCRdb shows in-frame clones only, minus some. The table records about 170,000 clones, over 70% of them present only once. This sample is part of a study of blood T cell repertoires in COVID-19. Study background: Acute-phase and convalescent COVID-19 samples originated in the United States, Italy and Spain.

The sequence was collected from a man between 65 and 85 years old with acute or convalescent COVID-19. Sequenced: peripheral blood.

Here the CDR3 reads CASSGRRSGELFF. The CDR3 coding sequence is TGTGCCAGCAGCGGCAGGAGGTCCGGGGAGCTGTTTTTT. This rearrangement joins TRBV5-4 to TRBJ2-2, with D perhaps matching TRBD2 (5 bases). The germline V gene has CDR1 SGHNT and CDR2 YYREEE (reference sequence). This CDR3 is built from 13 residues. V was pared by 4 bases and J by 6 bases, with 10 bases between.